This TCR beta chain was recorded in a study of shared clonotypes between healthy human individuals. Method: immunoSEQ multiplex PCR; TCRdb's copy keeps in-frame clones and lacks some. The data contain around 2,000,000 clones, approximately 94% of them seen just once; the ten biggest clones take up approximately 1%. Comments on this clone: Its antigen is currently unknown. This sample includes further DNA sequences coding for the same CDR3.

From germline, CDR1 is SEHNR and CDR2 FQNEAQ (reference sequence). This CDR3 is 14 amino acids long. J was trimmed by 1 base and V by 5 bases; bases with no gene match: 4. Study results and caveats: Non-shared clonotypes had lower generation probabilities than clonotypes shared by all four sorted-subset donors. Blood alone was sampled, and tissue repertoires likely differ. Estimated richness was generally greater in naive than memory subsets.

CD8 cells classed as naive were CD45RO-negative and positively selected for CCR7, excluding terminally differentiated effector memory CD45RA+ cells. Sequencing used naive CD8+ T cells sorted from blood. The chain couples TRBV7-9 to TRBJ2-7; 8 bases map to TRBD1. The clonotype was recovered from a man in his late teens or twenties in good health. CDR3 amino acids: CASSPDRASYEQYF. DNA of the CDR3: TGTGCCAGCAGCCCGGACAGGGCTTCCTACGAGCAGTACTTC.